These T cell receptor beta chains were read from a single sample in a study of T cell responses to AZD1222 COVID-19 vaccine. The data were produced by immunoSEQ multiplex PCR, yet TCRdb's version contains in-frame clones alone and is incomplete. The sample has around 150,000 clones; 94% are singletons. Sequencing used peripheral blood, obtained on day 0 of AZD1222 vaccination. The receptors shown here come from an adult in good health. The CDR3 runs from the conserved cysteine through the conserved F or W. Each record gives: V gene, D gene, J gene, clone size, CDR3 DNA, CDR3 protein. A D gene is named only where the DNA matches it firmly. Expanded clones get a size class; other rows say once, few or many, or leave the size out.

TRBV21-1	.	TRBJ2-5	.	TGTGCCAGCAGCGCTCACCTACAGGGGCACCAAGAGACCCAGTACTTC	CASSAHLQGHQETQYF
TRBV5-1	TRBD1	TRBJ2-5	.	TGCGCCAGCAGCCCCGACAGGGGAGGCGAGACCCAGTACTTC	CASSPDRGGETQYF
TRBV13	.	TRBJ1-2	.	TGTGCCAGCAGCTTAGACGGGGCAGCTAACTATGGCTACACCTTC	CASSLDGAANYGYTF
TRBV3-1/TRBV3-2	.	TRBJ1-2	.	TGTGCCAGCAGCCGGAGGCAGAACTTCAACTATGGCTACACCTTC	CASSRRQNFNYGYTF
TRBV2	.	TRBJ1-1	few	TGTGCCAGCGACTCGGCCCCGATGGCTTTCTTT	CASDSAPMAFF
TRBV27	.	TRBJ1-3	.	TGTGCCAGCAGTGCAGTTGGGAGCTCTGGAAACACCATATATTTT	CASSAVGSSGNTIYF
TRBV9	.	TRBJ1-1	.	TGTGCCAGCAGCGTAGAAGGCCCTGAAGCTTTCTTT	CASSVEGPEAFF
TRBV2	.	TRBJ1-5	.	TGTGCCAGCAGTGAGAAGGTGGGCAATCAGCCCCAGCATTTT	CASSEKVGNQPQHF
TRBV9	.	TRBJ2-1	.	TGTGCCAGCAGTGCGAGCCAGAGCTCCTACAATGAGCAGTTCTTC	CASSASQSSYNEQFF
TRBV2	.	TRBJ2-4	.	TGTGCCAGCAGTGAAATGCGTGTTCAGTACTTC	CASSEMRVQYF
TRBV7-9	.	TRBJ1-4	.	TGTGCCAGCAGCCCGCACCGGGTCGGGAAGGCCCTCGAAAAACTGTTTTTT	CASSPHRVGKALEKLFF
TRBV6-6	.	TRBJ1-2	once	TGTGCCAGCAGTTACTCCCAGGGCTATGGCTACACCTTC	CASSYSQGYGYTF
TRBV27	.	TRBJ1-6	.	TGTGCCAGCAGTTTACCTGGGCGAGGTTCACCCCTCCACTTT	CASSLPGRGSPLHF
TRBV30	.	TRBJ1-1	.	TGTGCCTGGAGTGTACAGGATTCCACTGAAGCTTTCTTT	CAWSVQDSTEAFF
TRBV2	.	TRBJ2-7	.	TGTGCCAGCACTAGCTCCTACGAGCAGTACTTC	CASTSSYEQYF
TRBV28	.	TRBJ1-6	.	TGTGCCAGCAGTACGGGGGGGCGATCACCCCTCCACTTT	CASSTGGRSPLHF
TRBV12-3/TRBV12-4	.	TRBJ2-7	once	TGTGCCAGCAGTTTAAAGGGTGCGGACGAGCAGTACTTC	CASSLKGADEQYF
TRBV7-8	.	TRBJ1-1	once	TGTGCCAGCAGCTTAGTGTACAGTGCTGAAGCTTTCTTT	CASSLVYSAEAFF
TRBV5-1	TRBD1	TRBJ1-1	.	TGCGCCAGCAGCTTCGACAGGGCATCGACTGAAGCTTTCTTT	CASSFDRASTEAFF
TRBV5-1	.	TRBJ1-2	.	TGCGCCAGCAGCTTCGGAGGGACCGGCGGCTACACCTTC	CASSFGGTGGYTF
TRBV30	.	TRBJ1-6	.	TGTGCCTGGAGTGCCGGTCGGGTCACCTATAATTCACCCCTCCACTTT	CAWSAGRVTYNSPLHF
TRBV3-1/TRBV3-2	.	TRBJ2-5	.	TGTGCCAGCAGCTCAGGCCAGGGCATTCAAGAGACCCAGTACTTC	CASSSGQGIQETQYF
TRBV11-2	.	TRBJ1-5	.	TGTGCCAGCAGCTTAGAGGGTGCCAGGGCTAATCAGCCCCAGCATTTT	CASSLEGARANQPQHF
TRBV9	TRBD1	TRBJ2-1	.	TGTGCCAGCAGCACCGGGACAGGGGTTTACAATGAGCAGTTCTTC	CASSTGTGVYNEQFF
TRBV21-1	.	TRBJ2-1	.	TGTGCCAGCAGCAAAGGATACTCCGGGGTGTTCTTC	CASSKGYSGVFF
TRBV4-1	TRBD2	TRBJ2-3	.	TGCGCCAGCAGCCAAGGGGTAGCGGGGCCTGGAGATACGCAGTATTTT	CASSQGVAGPGDTQYF
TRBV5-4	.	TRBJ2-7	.	TGTGCCAGCAGCTTGGTCGGGAGAGTATACGAGCAGTACTTC	CASSLVGRVYEQYF
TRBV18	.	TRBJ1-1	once	TGTGCCAGCTCACCAGTATCCTGGGACACTGAAGCTTTCTTT	CASSPVSWDTEAFF